This paragraph reports one T cell receptor beta chain. This record belongs to a study of T cell changes during pregnancy in multiple sclerosis. The CDR3 is 15 residues long. The germline gives CDR1 MGHRA, CDR2 YSYEKL. V shed 2 bases and J shed 3 bases, with 14 bases lying between them. Sequenced by immunoSEQ multiplex PCR; TCRdb stores in-frame clones only, minus some. In the table there are tens of thousands of clones, 93% of which are singletons. This rearrangement joins TRBV4-1 to TRBJ2-7, with TRBD1 as a possible D gene (6 bases). The specimen was peripheral blood, collected after pregnancy. The sequence derives from a female donor with multiple sclerosis, enrolled in a pregnancy study. CDR3 in amino acids: CASSQFEDRSYEQYF. As DNA, the CDR3 is TGCGCCAGCAGCCAATTCGAGGACAGAAGCTACGAGCAGTACTTC.